These T cell receptor beta chains were read from a single sample in a study of shared clonotypes between healthy human individuals. Assay: immunoSEQ multiplex PCR; the TCRdb copy retains only in-frame clones and omits some. The repertoire consists of around 2.1 million clones, with about 92% occurring once and the leading ten covering roughly 1.7%. Sequencing was done on a sample of naive CD8+ T cells from PBMCs. All receptors come from a man aged 18 to 30 in good health. Some clones in this sample may be carry-over from other donors' samples. The conserved cysteine and the conserved F or W are not part of the CDR3 here.

TRBV9	ASSLTSGRSQHYNEQF
TRBV13	ASRPTSTLEAF
TRBV2	ASSPEGLRTEAF
TRBV27	ASSLAGLSSYNEQF
TRBV9	ASSGRDNEQF
TRBV10-2	ASSERTADEAF
TRBV7-3	ASSSGVAGGLADTQY
TRBV11-3	ASSFRETGELF
TRBV6-1	ASRRGTGKSYEQY
TRBV29-1	SVDRDNEQF
TRBV11-2	ASSLWPVKETQY
TRBV7-9	ASSLADYEQY
TRBV9	ASSPQAGAAHREQY
TRBV5-1	ASSPPSGVTYTGELF
TRBV27	ASSLSPLHTQY
TRBV7-9	ASSLGTGGLRETQY
TRBV7-3	ASRASGDNEQF
TRBV9	ASSGGWTEAYNEQF
TRBV9	ASNRGVYNEQF
TRBV6-6	ASSYENGQGLNEQF
TRBV28	ASSFDLSGELF
TRBV27	ASRGMAFGTGELF
TRBV18	ASSPSGVLPGNTIY
TRBV4-3	ASSQGTLTYEQY
TRBV29-1	SVEDPQEGTYEQY
TRBV15	ATSRDRGRSYEQY
TRBV4-1	ASSQQNNKPQH
TRBV14	ASSHPQRQFGYT
TRBV6-1	ATGDPGDTIY
TRBV10-3	AITPGDPPSEQY